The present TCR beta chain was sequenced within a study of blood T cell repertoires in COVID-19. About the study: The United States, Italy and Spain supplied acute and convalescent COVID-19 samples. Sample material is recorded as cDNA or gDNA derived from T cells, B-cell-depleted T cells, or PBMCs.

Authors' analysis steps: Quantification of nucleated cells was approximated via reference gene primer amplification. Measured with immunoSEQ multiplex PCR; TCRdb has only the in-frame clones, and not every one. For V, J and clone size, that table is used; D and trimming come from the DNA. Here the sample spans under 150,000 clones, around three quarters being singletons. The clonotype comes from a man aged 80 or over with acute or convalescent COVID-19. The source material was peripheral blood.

The CDR3, as DNA: TGTGCCAGCAGGCCCCAGCGGGGGTTCTACAATGAGCAGTTCTTC. It yields the protein CASRPQRGFYNEQFF. The V gene is TRBV6-5, the J gene TRBJ2-1, with TRBD2 matching 8 bases. Germline V gene sequence: CDR1 MNHEY, CDR2 SVGAGI. V trimming: 6 bases; J trimming: 3 bases; junction bases outside the gene matches: 7. CDR3 length: 15 residues.